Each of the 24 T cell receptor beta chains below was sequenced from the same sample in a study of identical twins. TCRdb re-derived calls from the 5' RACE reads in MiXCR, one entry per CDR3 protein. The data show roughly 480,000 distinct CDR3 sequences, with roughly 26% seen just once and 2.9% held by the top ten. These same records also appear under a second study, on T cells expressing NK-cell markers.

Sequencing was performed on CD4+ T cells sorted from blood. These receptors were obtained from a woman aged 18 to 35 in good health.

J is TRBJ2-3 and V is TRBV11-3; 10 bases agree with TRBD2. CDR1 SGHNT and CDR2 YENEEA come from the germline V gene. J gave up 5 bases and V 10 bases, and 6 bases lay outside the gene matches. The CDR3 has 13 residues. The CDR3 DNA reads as TGTGCCACCAAGCGGGGGGGCATAGATACGCAGTATTTT. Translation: CATKRGGIDTQYF.

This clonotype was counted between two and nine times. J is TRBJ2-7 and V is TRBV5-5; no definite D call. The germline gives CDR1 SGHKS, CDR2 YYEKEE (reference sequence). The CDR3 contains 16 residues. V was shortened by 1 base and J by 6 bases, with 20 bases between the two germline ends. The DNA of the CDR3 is TGTGCCAGCAGCTTGCCTCCCGGGTCCCCCATTTCCGAGCAGTACTTC. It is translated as CASSLPPGSPISEQYF.

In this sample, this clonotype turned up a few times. The DNA of the CDR3 is TGTGCCAGCAGTCCCCAGGGGGGGCTAAATTCACCCCTCCACTTT. Its protein product is CASSPQGGLNSPLHF. This rearrangement joins TRBV12-3 or TRBV12-4 to TRBJ1-6, with 7 positions matching TRBD1. Losses at the gene ends were 5 bases for V and 7 bases for J; bases not matched to a gene: 8. The length of the CDR3 is 15 residues.

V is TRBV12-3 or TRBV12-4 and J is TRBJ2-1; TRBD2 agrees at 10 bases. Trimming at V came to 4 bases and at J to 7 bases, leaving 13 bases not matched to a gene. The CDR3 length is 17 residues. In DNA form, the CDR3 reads TGTGCCAGCAGTTCAGGGGCTAGCGGGAGTAGGAGGAATGAGCAGTTCTTC. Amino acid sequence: CASSSGASGSRRNEQFF.

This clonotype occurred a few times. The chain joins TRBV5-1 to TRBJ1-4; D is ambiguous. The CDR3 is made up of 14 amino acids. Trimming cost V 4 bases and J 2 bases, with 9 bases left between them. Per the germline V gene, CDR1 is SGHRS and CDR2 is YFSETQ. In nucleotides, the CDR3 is TGCGCCAGCAGCCTACAGAGTACTAATGAAAAACTGTTTTTT. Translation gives CASSLQSTNEKLFF.

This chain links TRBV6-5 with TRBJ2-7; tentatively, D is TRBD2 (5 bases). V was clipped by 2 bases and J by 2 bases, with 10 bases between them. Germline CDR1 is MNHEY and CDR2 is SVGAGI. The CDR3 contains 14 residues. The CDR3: CASSYGGNTYEQYF. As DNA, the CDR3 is TGTGCCAGCAGTTACGGAGGCAACACCTACGAGCAGTACTTC.

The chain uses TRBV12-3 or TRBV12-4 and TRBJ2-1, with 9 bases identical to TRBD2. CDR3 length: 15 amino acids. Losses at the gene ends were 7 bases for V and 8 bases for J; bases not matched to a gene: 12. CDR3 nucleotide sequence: TGTGCCAGCATGAGGGGGAGCGGGAGGTTTCATGAGCAGTTCTTC. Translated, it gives CASMRGSGRFHEQFF.

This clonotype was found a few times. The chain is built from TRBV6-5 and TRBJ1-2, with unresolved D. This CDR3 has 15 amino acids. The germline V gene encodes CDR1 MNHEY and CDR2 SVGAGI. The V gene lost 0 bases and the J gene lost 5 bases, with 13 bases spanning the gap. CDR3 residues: CASSYSGQPNYGYTF. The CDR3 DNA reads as TGTGCCAGCAGTTACTCAGGCCAGCCGAATTATGGCTACACCTTC.

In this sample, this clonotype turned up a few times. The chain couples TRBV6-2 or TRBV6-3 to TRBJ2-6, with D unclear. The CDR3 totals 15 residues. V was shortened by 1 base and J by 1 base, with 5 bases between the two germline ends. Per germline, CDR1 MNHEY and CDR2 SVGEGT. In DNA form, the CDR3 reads TGTGCCAGCAGTTACTACTCTTCTGGGGCCAACGTCCTGACTTTC. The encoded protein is CASSYYSSGANVLTF.

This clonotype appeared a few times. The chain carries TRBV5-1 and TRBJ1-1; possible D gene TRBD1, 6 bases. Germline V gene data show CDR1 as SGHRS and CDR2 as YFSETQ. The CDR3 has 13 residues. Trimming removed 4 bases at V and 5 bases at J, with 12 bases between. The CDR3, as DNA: TGCGCCAGCAGCACCACAGGGAAAACTGAAGCTTTCTTT. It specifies CASSTTGKTEAFF.

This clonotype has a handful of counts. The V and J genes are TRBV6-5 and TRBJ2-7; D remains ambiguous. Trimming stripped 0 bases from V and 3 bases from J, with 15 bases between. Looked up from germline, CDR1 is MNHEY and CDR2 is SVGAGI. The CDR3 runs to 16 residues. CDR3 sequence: CASSYSRTASFYEQYF. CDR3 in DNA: TGTGCCAGCAGTTACTCTAGAACTGCCTCTTTCTACGAGCAGTACTTC.

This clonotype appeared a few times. Here the CDR3 reads CASSLRDLTDTQYF. The CDR3 nucleotides are TGTGCCAGCAGTTTACGGGACTTGACAGATACGCAGTATTTT. The V and J genes are TRBV12-3 or TRBV12-4 and TRBJ2-3, with D perhaps matching TRBD2 (6 bases). Trimming pared 2 bases from V and 3 bases from J, leaving 9 bases between. This CDR3 contains 14 residues.

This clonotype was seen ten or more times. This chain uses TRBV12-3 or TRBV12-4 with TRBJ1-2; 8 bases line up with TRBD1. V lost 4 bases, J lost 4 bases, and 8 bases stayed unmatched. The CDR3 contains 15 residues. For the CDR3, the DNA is TGTGCCAGCAGTTCCACCCTCACAGGGGGCTATGGCTACACCTTC. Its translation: CASSSTLTGGYGYTF.

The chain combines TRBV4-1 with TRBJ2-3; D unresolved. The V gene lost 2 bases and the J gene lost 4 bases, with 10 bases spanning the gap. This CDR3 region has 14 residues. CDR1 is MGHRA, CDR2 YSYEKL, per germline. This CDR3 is CASSQRYGADTQYF. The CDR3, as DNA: TGCGCCAGCAGCCAACGGTATGGGGCAGATACGCAGTATTTT.

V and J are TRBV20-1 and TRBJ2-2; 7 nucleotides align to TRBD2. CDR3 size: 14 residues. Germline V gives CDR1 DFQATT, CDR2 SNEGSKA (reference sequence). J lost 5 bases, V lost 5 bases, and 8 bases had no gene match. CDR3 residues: CSAPKRGSTGELFF. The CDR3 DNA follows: TGCAGTGCTCCTAAGCGGGGCTCGACCGGGGAGCTGTTTTTT.

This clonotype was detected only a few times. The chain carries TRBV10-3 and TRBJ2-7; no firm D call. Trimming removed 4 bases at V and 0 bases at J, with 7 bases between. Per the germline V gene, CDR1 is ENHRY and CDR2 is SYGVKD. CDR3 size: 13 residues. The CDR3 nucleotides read TGTGCCATCAGTGCCCGTGACTCCTACGAGCAGTACTTC. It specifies CAISARDSYEQYF.

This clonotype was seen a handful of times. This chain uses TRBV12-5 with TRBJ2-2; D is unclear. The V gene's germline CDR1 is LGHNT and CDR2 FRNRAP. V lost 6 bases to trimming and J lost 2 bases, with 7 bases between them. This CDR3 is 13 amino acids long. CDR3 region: CASGVINTGELFF. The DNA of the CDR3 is TGTGCTAGTGGCGTGATTAACACCGGGGAGCTGTTTTTT.

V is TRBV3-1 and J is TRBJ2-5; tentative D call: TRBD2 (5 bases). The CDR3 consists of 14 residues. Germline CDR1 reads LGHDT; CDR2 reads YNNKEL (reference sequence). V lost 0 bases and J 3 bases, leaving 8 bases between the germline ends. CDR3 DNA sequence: TGTGCCAGCAGCCAAGATTTGAGGGAAGAGACCCAGTACTTC. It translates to CASSQDLREETQYF.

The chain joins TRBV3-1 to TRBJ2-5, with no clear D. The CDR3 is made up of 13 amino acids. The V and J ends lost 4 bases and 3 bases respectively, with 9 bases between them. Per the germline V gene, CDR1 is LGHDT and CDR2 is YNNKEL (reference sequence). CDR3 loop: CASSRTPEETQYF. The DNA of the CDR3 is TGTGCCAGCAGCCGTACTCCGGAAGAGACCCAGTACTTC.

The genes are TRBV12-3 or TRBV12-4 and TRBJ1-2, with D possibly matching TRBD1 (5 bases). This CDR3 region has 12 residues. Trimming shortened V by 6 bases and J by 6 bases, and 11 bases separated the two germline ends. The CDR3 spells CASSLDSHGYTF. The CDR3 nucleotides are TGTGCCAGCAGCCTCGACAGCCATGGCTACACCTTC.

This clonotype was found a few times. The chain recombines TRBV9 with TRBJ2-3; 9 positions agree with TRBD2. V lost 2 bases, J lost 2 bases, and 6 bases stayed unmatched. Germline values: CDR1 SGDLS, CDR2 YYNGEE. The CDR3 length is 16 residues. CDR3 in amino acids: CASSVSAGGNTDTQYF. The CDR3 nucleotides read TGTGCCAGCAGCGTTTCAGCGGGGGGTAACACAGATACGCAGTATTTT. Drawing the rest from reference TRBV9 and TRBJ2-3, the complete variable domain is DSGVTQTPKHLITATGQRVTLRCSPRSGDLSVYWYQQSLDQGLQFLIQYYNGEERAKGNILERFSAQQFPDLHSELNLSSLELGDSALYFCASSVSAGGNTDTQYFGPGTRLTVL.

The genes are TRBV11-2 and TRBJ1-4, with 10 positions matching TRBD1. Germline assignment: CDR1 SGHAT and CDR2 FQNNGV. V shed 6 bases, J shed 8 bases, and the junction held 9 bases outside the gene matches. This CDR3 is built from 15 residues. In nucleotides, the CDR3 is TGTGCCAGCAGATGGGACAGGGGACTACGAGAAAAACTGTTTTTT. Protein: CASRWDRGLREKLFF.

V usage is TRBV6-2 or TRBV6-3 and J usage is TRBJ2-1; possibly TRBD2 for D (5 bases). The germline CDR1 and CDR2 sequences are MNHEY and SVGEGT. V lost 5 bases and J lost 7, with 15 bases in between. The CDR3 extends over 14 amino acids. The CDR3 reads CASSKSDSLNEQFF. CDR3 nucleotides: TGTGCCAGCAGTAAGTCGGACTCCCTTAATGAGCAGTTCTTC.

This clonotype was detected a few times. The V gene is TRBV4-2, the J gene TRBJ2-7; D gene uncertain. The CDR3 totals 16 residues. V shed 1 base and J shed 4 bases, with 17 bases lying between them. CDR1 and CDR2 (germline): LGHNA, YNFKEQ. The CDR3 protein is CASSQGLNRATYEQYF. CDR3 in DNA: TGTGCCAGCAGCCAAGGGTTGAACCGGGCCACGTACGAGCAGTACTTC.